This entry concerns a single T cell receptor beta chain. These data are taken from a study of OX40 agonist ivuxolimab in advanced cancers. Study in general: Ivuxolimab, an agonist antibody against OX40 (CD134), was given to patients. Dose-escalation patients had hepatocellular carcinoma, melanoma, renal cell or head and neck cancer. With a range of about 20 to 79, age averaged roughly 60 years, and approximately 83% were male.

The data were produced by immunoSEQ multiplex PCR, yet TCRdb's version contains in-frame clones alone and is incomplete. The sample lists about 58,000 clones, about 88% occurring once. Blood sampling was done at baseline, cycle 4 day 1, and cycle 7 day 1. CDR1 is MDHEN and CDR2 is SYDVKM in the germline V gene. The CDR3 covers 14 residues. Trimming removed 6 bases from V and 5 bases from J; junction bases left unmatched: 9. The chain carries TRBV28 and TRBJ2-7, with 8 bases fitting TRBD2. The sequence was collected from an adult with an advanced solid tumor such as melanoma, head and neck, liver or kidney cancer. The input for sequencing was CD4+ or CD8+ T cells sorted from blood, taken in a trial of the OX40 agonist ivuxolimab. The CDR3 here is CASRPAGRENEQYF. The CDR3 DNA sequence: TGTGCCAGCAGGCCCGCCGGGAGGGAAAACGAGCAGTACTTC. The whole variable domain, remainder taken from reference TRBV28 and TRBJ2-7, is DVKVTQSSRYLVKRTGEKVFLECVQDMDHENMFWYRQDPGLGLRLIYFSYDVKMKEKGDIPEGYSVSREKKERFSLILESASTNQTSMYLCASRPAGRENEQYFGPGTRLTVT.